The sequence of this T cell receptor beta chain was determined in a study of T cell repertoires in cytomegalovirus infection. Study information: Recently identified HLA-C-restricted and well-studied HLA-B-restricted CMV epitopes were used. Public signatures in TCR beta pointed to CMV infection and matching HLA type. General observations from the study: In two of eight donors, the top clonotype was HLA-C-restricted CMV-specific. Summed frequency of shared TCR beta families picked out CMV carriers who also had the relevant HLA.

TCRdb analysed the reads with MiXCR anew, one entry per CDR3 protein. The table lists about a million distinct CDR3 sequences, less than 40% of them singletons, with more than 12% in the top ten. Germline loops: CDR1 MNHEY, CDR2 SMNVEV (reference sequence). The CDR3 is 14 residues long. V was shortened by 3 bases and J by 4 bases, with 13 bases between the two germline ends. On this clonotype: The target antigen is unknown.

The source of this sequence is a human donor in good health (CMV status not recorded). Some clones in this sample may be carry-over from other donors' samples. The chain uses TRBV27 and TRBJ2-7, with D possibly TRBD1 on 5 matching bases. Sequenced here: cultured CD8+ T cells from PBMCs, sampled from culture after CMV antigen stimulation. The CDR3 region is CASSFAGSGYEQYV. In nucleotides, the CDR3 is TGTGCCAGCAGTTTCGCAGGGTCCGGATACGAGCAGTACGTC.